This T cell receptor beta chain originates from a study of CD8 T cells in ankylosing spondylitis. Study-level points and caveats: The study identified a TCR beta motif of roughly eight highly homologous variants that appeared characteristic of ankylosing spondylitis blood.

Making use of molecular barcodes, quantitative 5'-RACE generated TCR beta libraries. TCRdb re-called the 5' RACE reads through MiXCR, storing one row per CDR3 protein. The sample yields hundreds of thousands of distinct CDR3 sequences, 20% to 25% seen once. In its sample, this clonotype was seen a few times. Its target is unknown. The CDR3 length is 16 residues. The ends were cut back, 0 bases at V and 4 bases at J, with 14 bases in the middle. Looked up from germline, CDR1 is SGDLS and CDR2 is YYNGEE. The V call is TRBV9, the J call TRBJ2-1; D may be TRBD1 or TRBD2 (5 bases each). The source is a male donor with ankylosing spondylitis or in good health (not recorded which). The sample comprised blood, either unsorted or a sorted T cell fraction (not recorded which). The chain's CDR3 is CASSVATGREYNEQFF. CDR3 in DNA: TGTGCCAGCAGCGTAGCTACGGGCAGGGAGTACAATGAGCAGTTCTTC.